The rows below give T cell receptor beta chains drawn from one sample of a study of control samples from healthy donors and cancer patients. Using immunoSEQ multiplex PCR, the repertoire was profiled, and TCRdb retains in-frame clones only, with some absent. The table has approximately 100,000 clones, over 85% seen once. Sequencing was done on a sample of blood. The receptors stem from a human donor in good health. The donor label of this sample is uncertain. Each CDR3 is given with its conserved first and last residue. Each record gives: V gene, J gene, clone size, D gene, CDR3 DNA, CDR3 protein. The D gene is left open where the match is weak. Clone size is not always given. Where it is, it says once, few, many or a class for expanded clones.

V: TRBV6-5; J: TRBJ2-3; size: -; D: TRBD2; DNA: TGTGCCAGCAGACGAGGACTAGCGGGGACAGATACGCAGTATTTT; CDR3: CASRRGLAGTDTQYF
V: TRBV28; J: TRBJ1-4; size: -; D: -; DNA: TGTGCCGGCCGGGGGGGAAGGGACGAAAAACTGTTTTTT; CDR3: CAGRGGRDEKLFF
V: TRBV11-2; J: TRBJ2-7; size: -; D: TRBD2; DNA: TGTGCCAGCAGCTTAACTAGCGGGGGGTCTGACTCCTACGAGCAGTACTTC; CDR3: CASSLTSGGSDSYEQYF
V: TRBV27; J: TRBJ1-4; size: few; D: -; DNA: TGTGCCAGCAGTCTGCAGATAAATGAAAAACTGTTTTTT; CDR3: CASSLQINEKLFF
V: TRBV18; J: TRBJ2-7; size: -; D: TRBD1; DNA: TGTGCCAGCTCACCAAGGCAGGGGGCCGATATCGAGCAGTACTTC; CDR3: CASSPRQGADIEQYF
V: TRBV28; J: TRBJ2-2; size: -; D: -; DNA: TGTGCCAGCAGTTTGAGTGGGGCAGGGGGGCGTGCCGGGGAGCTGTTTTTT; CDR3: CASSLSGAGGRAGELFF
V: TRBV19; J: TRBJ2-3; size: -; D: TRBD2; DNA: TGTGCCAGTAGTATAGTGGGGACTAGTGTCTCGCAGTATTTT; CDR3: CASSIVGTSVSQYF
V: TRBV19; J: TRBJ1-6; size: -; D: -; DNA: TGTGCCAGTAGAAGGGTCGAGGTCTACCTTTCACCCCTCCACTTT; CDR3: CASRRVEVYLSPLHF
V: TRBV30; J: TRBJ1-6; size: -; D: TRBD1; DNA: TGTGCCTGGAGTGTTATGGACAGGGATAATTCGCCCCTCCACTTT; CDR3: CAWSVMDRDNSPLHF
V: TRBV7-2; J: TRBJ1-2; size: -; D: -; DNA: TGTGCCAGCAGCCCGGGTTCGGGGGCTTCTTATGGCTACACCTTC; CDR3: CASSPGSGASYGYTF
V: TRBV5-8; J: TRBJ2-3; size: -; D: -; DNA: TGTGCCAGCAGCTTCCGGGGGGCCCTCGGGGATACGCAGTATTTT; CDR3: CASSFRGALGDTQYF
V: TRBV27; J: TRBJ2-7; size: -; D: TRBD1; DNA: TGTGCCAGCAGGCAACAGGGGGGCGAGCAGTACTTC; CDR3: CASRQQGGEQYF
V: TRBV7-6; J: TRBJ2-2; size: -; D: -; DNA: TGTGCCAGCAAACTAACAGCGAACACCGGGGAGCTGTTTTTT; CDR3: CASKLTANTGELFF
V: TRBV5-1; J: TRBJ2-1; size: -; D: TRBD1; DNA: TGCGCCAGCAGCTTCCCCTCATCGGGACAGGGCATCCCTTCCTCCTACAATGAGCAGTTCTTC; CDR3: CASSFPSSGQGIPSSYNEQFF
V: TRBV19; J: TRBJ1-6; size: -; D: -; DNA: TGTGCCAGTAATAAGGGTGATAATTCACCCCTCCACTTT; CDR3: CASNKGDNSPLHF
V: TRBV7-2; J: TRBJ2-3; size: -; D: -; DNA: TGTGCCAGCAGCCAGGGTGTCAGGGCAGATACGCAGTATTTT; CDR3: CASSQGVRADTQYF
V: TRBV3-1/TRBV3-2; J: TRBJ1-3; size: -; D: -; DNA: TGTGCCAGTAGGGTTGGAAACACCATATATTTT; CDR3: CASRVGNTIYF
V: TRBV2; J: TRBJ2-3; size: once; D: -; DNA: TGTGCCAGCAGTGAAAGGGAGGGGGGATACACAGATACGCAGTATTTT; CDR3: CASSEREGGYTDTQYF
V: TRBV4-3; J: TRBJ2-1; size: once; D: -; DNA: TGCGCCAGCAGCCAAAGGGAGAGTGAGGTCGGTGAGCAGTTCTTC; CDR3: CASSQRESEVGEQFF
V: TRBV6-5; J: TRBJ1-2; size: -; D: -; DNA: TGTGCCAGCGGGACGGGACACCACTATGGCTACACCTTC; CDR3: CASGTGHHYGYTF
V: TRBV6-2/TRBV6-3; J: TRBJ1-4; size: -; D: TRBD1; DNA: TGTGCCAGCAGTTACCGGGACAGCGGCCGCGAAAAACTGTTTTTT; CDR3: CASSYRDSGREKLFF
V: TRBV6-2/TRBV6-3; J: TRBJ1-5; size: -; D: -; DNA: TGTGCCAGCAGCCTCAGGGGAAATAGCAATCAGCCCCAGCATTTT; CDR3: CASSLRGNSNQPQHF
V: TRBV24-1; J: TRBJ2-6; size: once; D: -; DNA: TGTGCCACCAGTGACCATGTCGAGGTGTCTAACTCTGGGGCCAACGTCCTGACTTTC; CDR3: CATSDHVEVSNSGANVLTF
V: TRBV7-9; J: TRBJ1-1; size: -; D: TRBD1; DNA: TGTGCCAGCAACAAACAGGGGATCGATCACACTGAAGCTTTCTTT; CDR3: CASNKQGIDHTEAFF
V: TRBV6-2/TRBV6-3; J: TRBJ2-5; size: -; D: -; DNA: TGTGCCAGCAGCCCTGTCAGGGCCCCTCCGACATACCAAGAGACCCAGTACTTC; CDR3: CASSPVRAPPTYQETQYF
V: TRBV7-2; J: TRBJ1-5; size: -; D: -; DNA: TGTGCCAGCAGCTTAGTAGGGGCCGGAGGCAATCAGCCCCAGCATTTT; CDR3: CASSLVGAGGNQPQHF
V: TRBV15; J: TRBJ1-3; size: -; D: -; DNA: TGTGCCACCAGCAGAGAGCGGGCCTCTGGAAACACCATATATTTT; CDR3: CATSRERASGNTIYF
V: TRBV15; J: TRBJ2-7; size: -; D: -; DNA: TGTGCCACCAGCAAAGCAGGGGGGATCGAGCAGTACTTC; CDR3: CATSKAGGIEQYF
V: TRBV6-5; J: TRBJ1-5; size: -; D: -; DNA: TGTGCCAGCAGTTACCAGTACAATCAGCCCCAGCATTTT; CDR3: CASSYQYNQPQHF
V: TRBV12-5; J: TRBJ1-2; size: -; D: -; DNA: TGTGCTAGTGTCGGAGTTAACTATGGCTACACCTTC; CDR3: CASVGVNYGYTF
V: TRBV5-4; J: TRBJ2-2; size: -; D: TRBD1; DNA: TGTGCCAGCAGCCCAAAGGACAGGGTCGGGGCCGGGGAGCTGTTTTTT; CDR3: CASSPKDRVGAGELFF
V: TRBV25-1; J: TRBJ1-2; size: -; D: TRBD1; DNA: TGTGCCAGCAGCGTATCGGGACAGCCGGGAGGTGGCTACACCTTC; CDR3: CASSVSGQPGGGYTF
V: TRBV7-8; J: TRBJ2-1; size: -; D: -; DNA: TGTGCCAGCGCCCTAGTCCGGCAGGGTCACATAGCGAGCTCCTACAATGAGCAGTTCTTC; CDR3: CASALVRQGHIASSYNEQFF
V: TRBV27; J: TRBJ2-1; size: -; D: -; DNA: TGTGCCAGCGCAGCAAGACCGGGGGTGGGGAATGAGCAGTTCTTC; CDR3: CASAARPGVGNEQFF
V: TRBV5-6; J: TRBJ1-6; size: -; D: -; DNA: TGTGCCAGCAGCTTAAGGGGGAAGAATTCACCCCTCCACTTT; CDR3: CASSLRGKNSPLHF
V: TRBV19; J: TRBJ1-6; size: -; D: -; DNA: TGTGCCAGTAGTCGGCGCGATTCACCCCTCCACTTT; CDR3: CASSRRDSPLHF
V: TRBV5-1; J: TRBJ1-4; size: -; D: TRBD1; DNA: TGCGCCAGCAGCTTGGGAGGACAGGGAAGTGAAAAACTGTTTTTT; CDR3: CASSLGGQGSEKLFF